This T cell receptor beta chain was observed in a study of neurological immune-mediated disorders (dated 2019 in TCRdb). Notes on the research overall: Among the approximately 35 multiple sclerosis patients, about 30 had relapsing-remitting MS and 3 had secondary progressive MS. The study compared peripheral blood TCR-beta repertoires of HTLV-I-associated myelopathy (HAM/TSP) patients, multiple sclerosis patients and healthy controls using UMI-based sequencing. The cohort included 60 to 70 subjects: roughly 15 with HAM/TSP, around 34 with multiple sclerosis, and 20 or so healthy controls. The approximately 110 TCR-beta libraries included longitudinal samples, technical triplicates and paired sorted CD4+ and CD8+ T-cell subsets alongside PBMC samples. General conclusions and limits of the study: TCR clonal expansion was greatest in HAM/TSP patients and smallest in MS patients, who ranked below even healthy controls. The MS cluster showed no association with clinical or MRI features, and the authors stated that larger cohorts are needed. No identical CDR3 amino acid sequences were found to be shared among expanded clones across subjects, suggesting that TCR-beta repertoires were private in all groups. Phylogenetic analysis grouped repertoires from 18 of 34 MS patients into a cluster of related CDR3 sequences, suggesting a possible repertoire-level signature.

The germline V gene (reference sequence) sets CDR1 to LNHDA and CDR2 to SQIVND. V lost 4 bases and J lost 0 bases, and the count of bases not matched to a germline gene is 11. Measured from the cysteine to the phenylalanine, the CDR3 is 17 residues long. Kept here is only the CDR3 DNA, which spans 51 bases and is read in frame from base 1. For unsorted PBMC libraries, 2 million PBMCs were used after storage in RNAlater at -80 degrees C until RNA extraction. Multiple sclerosis patients were enrolled in a US clinical protocol under which disease progression was evaluated by magnetic resonance imaging. Peripheral blood underwent Ficoll-Hypaque density gradient centrifugation to isolate PBMCs, which were then cryopreserved in liquid nitrogen. cDNA synthesis used template-switch 5'RACE with a primer carrying a 10-nucleotide random unique molecular identifier tagging each TCR transcript. Each sequencing run produced over 160 million TCR-beta sequences covering 15-18 subjects. The RNeasy kit was used to extract total RNA. TCR-beta VDJ regions were amplified with primers for the TCR constant region and the 5'RACE anchor, using the KAPA Real-time Library Amplification kit. A first PCR added sample indexes and Illumina adaptors, and a second PCR then raised library yield. The roughly 650 bp TCR product was size-selected on a 2% E-gel SizeSelection system after Ampure bead purification. Before pooling, libraries had their quality checked on a Bioanalyzer, their concentration measured with Qubit, and their quantity determined with the Kapa Library Quantification kit. Paired-end 2 x 150 bp sequencing of the libraries was performed on an Illumina HiSeq 2500. To increase sequence diversity, 25-30% phiX was spiked into each library pool. Under the source paper's analysis protocol: The UMI-based MiGEC pipeline processed quality-filtered reads and removed over 80% of raw TCR sequences during error correction. IMGT germline references were used for alignment of VDJ genes, and clonotypes were defined by a unique CDR3 amino acid sequence together with V-J genes. Clonal expansion, Shannon diversity and CDR3 relatedness (CalcPairwiseDistances, ClusterSamples) were evaluated with VDJtools, and phylogenetic trees were built with CLCbio workbench. A clone was classed as expanded if it had 8 or more unique UMIs, a cutoff based on coefficient-of-variation modelling across technical triplicates. TCRdb cleaned the public reads at Q25 with fastp, built clones with MiXCR and kept in-frame beta chains. One record per CDR3 amino acid sequence lists the most common genes and DNA. These V and J calls rely on TCRdb rather than the paper's analysis. This sample holds tens of thousands of distinct CDR3 sequences; approximately 2.4% were observed only once. 1.1% of the sample is in the top ten clones.

This clonotype was observed many times. The antigen this receptor binds is unknown. No much larger clone exists at a distance of one base, and base qualities are not known. The chain is made from TRBV19 and TRBJ1-1, and TRBD1 matches 7 of the central bases. This receptor was identified in a young woman with multiple sclerosis. Material: PBMCs. The CDR3 reads as follows: CASSTFPGTDLNTEAFF. The bases are TGTGCCAGTAGTACGTTCCCTGGGACAGACCTGAACACTGAAGCTTTCTTT.